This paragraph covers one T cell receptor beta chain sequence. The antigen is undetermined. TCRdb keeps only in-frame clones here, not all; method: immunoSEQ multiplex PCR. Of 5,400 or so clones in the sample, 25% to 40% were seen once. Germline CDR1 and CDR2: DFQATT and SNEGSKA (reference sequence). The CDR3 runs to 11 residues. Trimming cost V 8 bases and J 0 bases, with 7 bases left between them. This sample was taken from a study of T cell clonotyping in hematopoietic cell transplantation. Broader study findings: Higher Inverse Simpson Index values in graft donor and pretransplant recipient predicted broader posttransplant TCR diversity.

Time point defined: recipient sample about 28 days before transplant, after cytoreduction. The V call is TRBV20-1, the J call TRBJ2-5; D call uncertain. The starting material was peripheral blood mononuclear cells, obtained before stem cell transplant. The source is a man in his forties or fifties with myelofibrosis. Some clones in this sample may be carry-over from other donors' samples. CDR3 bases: TGCAGTCCGGAGTACCAAGAGACCCAGTACTTC. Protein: CSPEYQETQYF.